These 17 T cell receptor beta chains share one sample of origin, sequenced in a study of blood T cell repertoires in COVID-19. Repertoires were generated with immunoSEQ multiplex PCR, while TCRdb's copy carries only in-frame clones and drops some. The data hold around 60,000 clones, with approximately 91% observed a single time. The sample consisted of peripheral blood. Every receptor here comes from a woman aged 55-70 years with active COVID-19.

CDR3 region: CASSDGGTMGQLVPGYGYTF. The DNA of the CDR3 is TGTGCCAGCAGTGATGGGGGGACCATGGGGCAGCTCGTCCCGGGGTATGGCTACACCTTC. The V gene is TRBV6-1, the J gene TRBJ1-2; TRBD1 might be the D (5 bases). The germline CDR1 and CDR2 sequences are MNHNS and SASEGT. The CDR3 covers 20 residues. V lost 3 bases and J 5 bases, leaving 31 bases between the germline ends.

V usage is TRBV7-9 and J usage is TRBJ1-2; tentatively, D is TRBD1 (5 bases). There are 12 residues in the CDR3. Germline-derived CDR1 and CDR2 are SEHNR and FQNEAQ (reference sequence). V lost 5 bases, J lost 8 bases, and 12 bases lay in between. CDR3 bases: TGTGCCAGCAGCCCACAGGCCCTGGGCTACACCTTC. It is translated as CASSPQALGYTF.

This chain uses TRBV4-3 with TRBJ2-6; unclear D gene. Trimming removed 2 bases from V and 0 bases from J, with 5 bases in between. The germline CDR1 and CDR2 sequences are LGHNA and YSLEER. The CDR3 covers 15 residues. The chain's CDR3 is CASSQHTSGANVLTF. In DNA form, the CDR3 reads TGCGCCAGCAGCCAACACACCTCTGGGGCCAACGTCCTGACTTTC.

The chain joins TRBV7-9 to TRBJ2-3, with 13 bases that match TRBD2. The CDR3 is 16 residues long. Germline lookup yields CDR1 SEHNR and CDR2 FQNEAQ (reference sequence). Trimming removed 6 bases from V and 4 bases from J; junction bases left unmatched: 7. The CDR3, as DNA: TGTGCCAGCAGGAAAACTAGCGGGGGGGCCTCAGATACGCAGTATTTT. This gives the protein CASRKTSGGASDTQYF.

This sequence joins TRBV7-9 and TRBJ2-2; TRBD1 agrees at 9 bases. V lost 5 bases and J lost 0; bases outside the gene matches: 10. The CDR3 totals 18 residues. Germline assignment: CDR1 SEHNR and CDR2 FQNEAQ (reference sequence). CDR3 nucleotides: TGTGCCAGCAGCGTTAAAACGGGACAGGGCGCGAACACCGGGGAGCTGTTTTTT. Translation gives CASSVKTGQGANTGELFF.

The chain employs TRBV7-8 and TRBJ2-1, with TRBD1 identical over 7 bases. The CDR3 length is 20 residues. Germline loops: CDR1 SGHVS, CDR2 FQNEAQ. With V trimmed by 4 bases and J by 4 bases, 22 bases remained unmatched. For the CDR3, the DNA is TGTGCCAGCAGCTCTATAATTTCGACAGGGCCCCGCTCTAGTTACAATGAGCAGTTCTTC. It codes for CASSSIISTGPRSSYNEQFF.

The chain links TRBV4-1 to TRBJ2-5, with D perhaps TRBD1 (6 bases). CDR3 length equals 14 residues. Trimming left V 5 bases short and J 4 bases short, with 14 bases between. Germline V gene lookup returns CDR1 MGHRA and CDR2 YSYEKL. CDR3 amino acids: CASSTADSGETQYF. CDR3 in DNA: TGCGCCAGCAGCACCGCGGACAGCGGAGAGACCCAGTACTTC.

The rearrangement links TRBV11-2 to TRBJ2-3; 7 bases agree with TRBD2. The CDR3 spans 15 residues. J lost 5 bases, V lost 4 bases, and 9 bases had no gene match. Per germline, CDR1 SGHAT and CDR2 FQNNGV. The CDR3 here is CASSSLTSRGDTQYF. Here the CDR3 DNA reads TGTGCCAGCAGCTCCTTGACTAGCCGGGGAGATACGCAGTATTTT. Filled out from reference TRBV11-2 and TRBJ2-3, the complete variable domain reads EAGVAQSPRYKIIEKRQSVAFWCNPISGHATLYWYQQILGQGPKLLIQFQNNGVVDDSQLPKDRFSAERLKGVDSTLKIQPAKLEDSAVYLCASSSLTSRGDTQYFGPGTRLTVL.

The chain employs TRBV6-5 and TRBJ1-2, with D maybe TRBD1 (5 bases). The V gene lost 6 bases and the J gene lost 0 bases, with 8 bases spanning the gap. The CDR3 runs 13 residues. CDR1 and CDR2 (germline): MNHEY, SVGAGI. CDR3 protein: CASSVTANYGYTF. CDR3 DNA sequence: TGTGCCAGCAGCGTGACAGCTAACTATGGCTACACCTTC.

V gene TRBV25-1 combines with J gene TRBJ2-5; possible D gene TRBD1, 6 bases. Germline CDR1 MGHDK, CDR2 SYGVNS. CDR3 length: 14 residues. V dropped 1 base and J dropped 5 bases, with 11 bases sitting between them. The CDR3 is CASSEFSRGETQYF. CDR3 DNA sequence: TGTGCCAGCAGTGAATTTAGCAGGGGTGAGACCCAGTACTTC.

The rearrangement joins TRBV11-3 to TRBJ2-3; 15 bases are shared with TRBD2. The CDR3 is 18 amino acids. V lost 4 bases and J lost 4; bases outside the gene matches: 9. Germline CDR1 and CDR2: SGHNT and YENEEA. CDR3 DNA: TGTGCCAGCAGCTCCCGGACTAGCGGGGGGGCCAGTCCAGATACGCAGTATTTT. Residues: CASSSRTSGGASPDTQYF.

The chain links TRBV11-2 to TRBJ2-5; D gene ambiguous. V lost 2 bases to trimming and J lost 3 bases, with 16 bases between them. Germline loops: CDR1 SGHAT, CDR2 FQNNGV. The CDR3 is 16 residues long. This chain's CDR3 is CASSLYQVSLEETQYF. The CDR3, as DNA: TGTGCCAGCAGCTTATACCAGGTATCGTTGGAAGAGACCCAGTACTTC.

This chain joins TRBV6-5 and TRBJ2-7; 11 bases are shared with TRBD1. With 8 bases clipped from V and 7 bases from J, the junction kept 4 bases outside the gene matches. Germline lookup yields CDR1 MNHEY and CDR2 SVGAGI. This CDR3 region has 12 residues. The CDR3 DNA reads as TGTGCCAGCTACAGGGACAGGGGGGAGCAGTACTTC. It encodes CASYRDRGEQYF.

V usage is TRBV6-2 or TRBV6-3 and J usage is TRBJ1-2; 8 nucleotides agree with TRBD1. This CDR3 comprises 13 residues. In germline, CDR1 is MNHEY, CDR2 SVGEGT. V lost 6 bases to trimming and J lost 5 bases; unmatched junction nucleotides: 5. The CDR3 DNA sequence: TGTGCCAGCAGCATGGACAGGGTTTATGGCTACACCTTC. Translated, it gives CASSMDRVYGYTF.

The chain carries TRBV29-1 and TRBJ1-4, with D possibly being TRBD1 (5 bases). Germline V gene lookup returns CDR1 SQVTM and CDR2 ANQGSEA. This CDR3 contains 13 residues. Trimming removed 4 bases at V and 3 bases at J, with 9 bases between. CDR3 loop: CSVAGGANEKLFF. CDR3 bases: TGCAGCGTTGCTGGGGGGGCTAATGAAAAACTGTTTTTT.

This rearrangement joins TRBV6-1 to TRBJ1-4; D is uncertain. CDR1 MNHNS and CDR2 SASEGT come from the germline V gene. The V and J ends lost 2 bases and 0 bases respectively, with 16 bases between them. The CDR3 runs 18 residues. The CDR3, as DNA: TGTGCCAGCAGTGAACGATCCCCAGGATTTGCAACTAATGAAAAACTGTTTTTT. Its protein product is CASSERSPGFATNEKLFF.

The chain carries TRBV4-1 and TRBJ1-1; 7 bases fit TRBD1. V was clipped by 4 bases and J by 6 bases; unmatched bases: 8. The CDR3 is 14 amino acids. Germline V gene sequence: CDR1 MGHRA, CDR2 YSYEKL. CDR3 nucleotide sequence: TGCGCCAGCAGCCGCGACAGGGTCTTGGCTGAAGCTTTCTTT. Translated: CASSRDRVLAEAFF.